This T cell receptor (beta chain) is drawn from a study of identical twins. General study points: Fewer insertions characterized abundant cord blood beta clonotypes, whereas memory repertoires showed none.

The CDR3 runs to 16 residues. Per the germline V gene, CDR1 is ENHRY and CDR2 is SYGVKD. V was clipped by 8 bases and J by 5 bases, with 24 bases between them. A universal primer site was added by template switching, and unique molecular identifiers were carried by the cDNA. TCRdb reprocessed the 5' RACE reads via MiXCR and lists one record per CDR3 protein. Here the sample spans some 570,000 distinct CDR3 sequences, about 20% being singletons. This clonotype has only a few counts. Its antigen is unidentified. This same sample was also part of a study on yellow fever vaccine responses in identical twins. That study reports: Twins' vaccine T cell responses were reported to seem partly convergent and partly personalized.

The chain combines TRBV10-3 with TRBJ1-1; a possible D gene is TRBD1 (6 bases). Input material: CD4+ T cells sorted from blood. The origin of this receptor is a woman between 18 and 30 years old in good health. Here the CDR3 reads CAIGVDVGRGRTEAFF. The CDR3 nucleotides are TGTGCCATCGGGGTGGATGTAGGCAGGGGAAGGACTGAAGCTTTCTTT.